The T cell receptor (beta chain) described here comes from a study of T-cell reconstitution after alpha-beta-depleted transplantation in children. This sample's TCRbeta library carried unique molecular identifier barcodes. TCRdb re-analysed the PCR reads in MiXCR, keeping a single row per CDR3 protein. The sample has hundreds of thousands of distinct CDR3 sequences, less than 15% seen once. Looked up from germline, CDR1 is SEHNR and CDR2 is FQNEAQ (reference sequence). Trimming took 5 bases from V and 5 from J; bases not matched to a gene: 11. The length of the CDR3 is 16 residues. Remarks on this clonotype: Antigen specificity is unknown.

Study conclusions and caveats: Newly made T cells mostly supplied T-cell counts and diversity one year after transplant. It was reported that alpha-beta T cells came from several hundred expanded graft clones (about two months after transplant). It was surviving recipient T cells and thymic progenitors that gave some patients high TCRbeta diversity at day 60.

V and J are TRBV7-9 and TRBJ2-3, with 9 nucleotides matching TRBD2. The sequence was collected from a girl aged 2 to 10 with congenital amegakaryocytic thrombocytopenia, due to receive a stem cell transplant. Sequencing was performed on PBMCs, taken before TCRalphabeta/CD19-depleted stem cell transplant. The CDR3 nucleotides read TGTGCCAGCAGCCCGGAGAGAGCGGGAGGAGTAGATACGCAGTATTTT. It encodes CASSPERAGGVDTQYF.